The 10 T cell receptor beta chains presented below share a single source sample, sequenced in a study of Ad26.COV2.S vaccination and SARS-CoV-2 variants. The table came from immunoSEQ multiplex PCR; TCRdb's copy has only in-frame clones and leaves some out. Among roughly 100,000 clones listed, around 81% were seen once. The starting material was peripheral blood, obtained after recovery from COVID-19. The receptors come from a human donor who had recovered from COVID-19.

The chain links TRBV7-3 to TRBJ1-6; D is possibly TRBD1 (5 bases). The CDR3 runs 14 residues. The V gene lost 2 bases and the J gene lost 9 bases, with 11 bases spanning the gap. CDR1 is SGHTA and CDR2 is FQGTGA in the germline V gene. The CDR3 region has the DNA TGTGCCAGCAGCTTATCAGGGAGAGGTTCACCCCTCCACTTT. Its protein is CASSLSGRGSPLHF.

The rearrangement uses TRBV3-1 (or the pseudogene TRBV3-2) and TRBJ2-7; 12 nucleotides align to TRBD2. Looked up from germline, CDR1 is LGHDT and CDR2 is YNNKEL (reference sequence). The CDR3 consists of 14 residues. The ends lost 7 bases at V and 6 bases at J; junction bases unmatched: 7. The CDR3 protein is CASKPSGGAVEQYF. CDR3 nucleotides: TGTGCCAGCAAGCCTAGCGGGGGGGCGGTCGAGCAGTACTTC.

The rearrangement joins TRBV10-3 to TRBJ2-3, with D unresolved. The CDR3 runs to 12 residues. V lost 6 bases and J 4 bases, leaving 8 bases between the germline ends. Germline V gene lookup returns CDR1 ENHRY and CDR2 SYGVKD. The CDR3 bases are TGTGCCATCAGAGAAGAGTCAGATACGCAGTATTTT. Protein sequence: CAIREESDTQYF.

The CDR3 is CASSNKGARQETQYF. CDR3 in DNA: TGTGCCAGCAGTAACAAGGGGGCGCGACAAGAGACCCAGTACTTC. The chain recombines TRBV3-1 (or the pseudogene TRBV3-2) with TRBJ2-5; TRBD1 matches 7 bases. The CDR3 covers 15 residues. V gave up 6 bases and J gave up 2 bases; unmatched junction bases: 9. Germline CDR1 and CDR2: LGHDT and YNNKEL (reference sequence).

The V call is TRBV4-3, the J call TRBJ2-6; D unclear. This CDR3 is 14 amino acids long. V lost 0 bases and J lost 2, with 2 bases in between. The germline V gene encodes CDR1 LGHNA and CDR2 YSLEER. The CDR3 region has the DNA TGCGCCAGCAGCCAAGATGCTGGGGCCAACGTCCTGACTTTC. Translation gives CASSQDAGANVLTF.

The rearrangement uses TRBV21-1 and TRBJ2-2; the table calls TRBD2, which could not be checked here. TRBV21-1 corresponds to a pseudogene. This CDR3 spans 16 amino acids. The CDR3 coding sequence is TGTGCCAGCAGCAAGTGGGGGGAACCGAACACCGGGGAGCTGTTTTTT. Protein product: CASSKWGEPNTGELFF.

CDR3 in amino acids: CASSQTPRTSGGASYNEQFF. CDR3 DNA: TGTGCCAGCAGCCAAACCCCCCGGACTAGCGGGGGGGCCTCCTACAATGAGCAGTTCTTC. The V gene is TRBV4-2, the J gene TRBJ2-1; TRBD2 matches at 15 bases. CDR3 length equals 20 residues. The V segment lost 2 bases and the J segment 0 bases; nucleotides outside the gene matches: 8. Germline CDR1 LGHNA, CDR2 YNFKEQ.

This chain uses TRBV7-2 with TRBJ2-2; D call uncertain. The CDR3 covers 13 residues. Germline CDR1 is SGHTA and CDR2 is FQGNSA. The V end was cut by 5 bases, the J end by 3 bases, with 7 bases between. The CDR3 sequence: CASSLIHTGELFF. In DNA, the CDR3 is TGTGCCAGCAGCCTGATCCACACCGGGGAGCTGTTTTTT.

This chain uses TRBV7-2 with TRBJ2-1; 10 bases are a match to TRBD1. The CDR3 spans 15 residues. CDR1 is SGHTA, CDR2 FQGNSA, per germline. Trimming removed 5 bases from V and 6 bases from J; junction bases left unmatched: 7. The CDR3: CASSPGQGPPNEQFF. The CDR3 DNA follows: TGTGCCAGCAGCCCGGGACAGGGGCCCCCCAATGAGCAGTTCTTC.

This clone was counted a single time. The chain couples TRBV6-1 to TRBJ1-5; unclear D gene. The CDR3 totals 11 residues. CDR1 MNHNS and CDR2 SASEGT come from the germline V gene. Between the trimmed V and J ends, which lost 2 bases and 10 bases, there was a span of 6 bases. This CDR3 is CASSELDPQHF. Written as DNA, the CDR3 is TGTGCCAGCAGTGAACTGGATCCCCAGCATTTT.